The rows below give T cell receptor beta chains drawn from one sample of a study of cytomegalovirus exposure and HLA in healthy donors. Assay used: immunoSEQ multiplex PCR; TCRdb lists only in-frame clones, some missing. Its table lists some 120,000 clones. Sequencing used PBMCs. Every receptor here comes from an older woman in good health and CMV-seronegative. CDR3s include the opening cysteine and the closing phenylalanine or tryptophan. A D gene is named only where the DNA matches it firmly.

J gene: TRBJ2-7
D gene: NA
V gene: TRBV27
CDR3 protein: CASSLSVQSYEQYF
CDR3 DNA: TGTGCCAGCAGTTTATCTGTCCAGTCCTACGAGCAGTACTTC

J gene: TRBJ1-2
D gene: TRBD1
V gene: TRBV6-5
CDR3 protein: CASRSGTGPGYTF
CDR3 DNA: TGTGCCAGCAGGTCCGGGACAGGGCCTGGCTACACCTTC

J gene: TRBJ1-5
D gene: NA
V gene: TRBV7-2
CDR3 protein: CASSRDIGGQPQHF
CDR3 DNA: TGTGCCAGCAGCCGGGACATTGGAGGTCAGCCCCAGCATTTT

J gene: TRBJ1-4
D gene: TRBD1
V gene: TRBV30
CDR3 protein: CAWRVAGQDYQLFF
CDR3 DNA: TGTGCCTGGAGAGTGGCTGGACAGGATTATCAACTGTTTTTT

J gene: TRBJ2-5
D gene: TRBD2
V gene: TRBV14
CDR3 protein: CASSQRGGVQETQYF
CDR3 DNA: TGTGCCAGCAGCCAAAGGGGAGGGGTCCAAGAGACCCAGTACTTC

J gene: TRBJ2-3
D gene: TRBD2
V gene: TRBV6-1
CDR3 protein: CASSEGSGRAQYF
CDR3 DNA: TGTGCCAGCAGCGAAGGGAGCGGGAGGGCGCAGTATTTT

J gene: TRBJ2-1
D gene: TRBD2
V gene: TRBV28
CDR3 protein: CASTASGDNEQFF
CDR3 DNA: TGTGCCAGCACAGCAAGCGGGGACAATGAGCAGTTCTTC

J gene: TRBJ1-6
D gene: TRBD1
V gene: TRBV7-9
CDR3 protein: CASSDRTGGISPLHF
CDR3 DNA: TGTGCCAGCAGCGATAGGACAGGCGGGATTTCACCCCTCCACTTT

J gene: TRBJ1-1
D gene: TRBD1
V gene: TRBV19
CDR3 protein: CASSIEGQGNTEAFF
CDR3 DNA: TGTGCCAGTAGTATAGAGGGACAGGGAAACACTGAAGCTTTCTTT

J gene: TRBJ2-2
D gene: TRBD2
V gene: TRBV19
CDR3 protein: CASSIDSGTNTGELFF
CDR3 DNA: TGTGCCAGTAGTATCGATAGCGGGACGAACACCGGGGAGCTGTTTTTT

J gene: TRBJ2-1
D gene: NA
V gene: TRBV18
CDR3 protein: CASSPPGQSYNEQFF
CDR3 DNA: TGTGCCAGCTCACCACCCGGACAGTCTTACAATGAGCAGTTCTTC

J gene: TRBJ1-3
D gene: TRBD1
V gene: TRBV7-9
CDR3 protein: CASSPQGAYGNTIYF
CDR3 DNA: TGTGCCAGCAGCCCCCAGGGGGCGTATGGAAACACCATATATTTT

J gene: TRBJ2-7
D gene: TRBD1
V gene: TRBV6-1
CDR3 protein: CASSERGTGLLYEQYF
CDR3 DNA: TGTGCCAGCAGTGAAAGAGGGACAGGCCTTTTATACGAGCAGTACTTC

J gene: TRBJ1-1
D gene: TRBD1
V gene: TRBV19
CDR3 protein: CASTHGAGGAWGTEAFF
CDR3 DNA: TGTGCCAGTACTCACGGGGCAGGGGGCGCTTGGGGCACTGAAGCTTTCTTT

J gene: TRBJ2-3
D gene: NA
V gene: TRBV29-1
CDR3 protein: CSVPPRETDTQYF
CDR3 DNA: TGCAGCGTTCCGCCCCGAGAGACAGATACGCAGTATTTT

J gene: TRBJ1-4
D gene: NA
V gene: TRBV7-6
CDR3 protein: CASSPGVRGTNEKLFF
CDR3 DNA: TGTGCCAGCAGCCCAGGGGTCCGCGGAACTAATGAAAAACTGTTTTTT

J gene: TRBJ2-5
D gene: NA
V gene: TRBV2
CDR3 protein: CASRAGGETQYF
CDR3 DNA: TGTGCCAGCAGAGCCGGAGGGGAGACCCAGTACTTC

J gene: TRBJ1-2
D gene: NA
V gene: TRBV5-1
CDR3 protein: CASSLDSSGYTF
CDR3 DNA: TGCGCCAGCAGCTTGGATAGCAGCGGCTACACCTTC

J gene: TRBJ2-7
D gene: TRBD2
V gene: TRBV5-1
CDR3 protein: CASGGEAVPYEQYF
CDR3 DNA: TGCGCCAGCGGGGGGGAGGCGGTCCCCTACGAGCAGTACTTC

J gene: TRBJ2-6
D gene: TRBD1
V gene: TRBV29-1
CDR3 protein: CSVAGGAGANVLTF
CDR3 DNA: TGCAGCGTTGCAGGGGGCGCTGGGGCCAACGTCCTGACTTTC

J gene: TRBJ1-5
D gene: NA
V gene: TRBV2
CDR3 protein: CASSGGQPQHF
CDR3 DNA: TGTGCCAGCAGTGGAGGCCAGCCCCAGCATTTT

J gene: TRBJ1-4
D gene: NA
V gene: TRBV11-2
CDR3 protein: CASSVTGYQRNEKLFF
CDR3 DNA: TGTGCCAGCAGCGTCACGGGATACCAGCGGAATGAAAAACTGTTTTTT

J gene: TRBJ2-1
D gene: NA
V gene: TRBV15
CDR3 protein: CATRDRDRPSYNEQFF
CDR3 DNA: TGTGCCACCAGAGATCGAGACAGGCCTTCCTACAATGAGCAGTTCTTC

J gene: TRBJ1-1
D gene: TRBD1
V gene: TRBV7-8
CDR3 protein: CASSLWTGLTEAFF
CDR3 DNA: TGTGCCAGCAGTTTGTGGACAGGGTTGACTGAAGCTTTCTTT

J gene: TRBJ1-1
D gene: NA
V gene: TRBV27
CDR3 protein: CASSLRRPMNTEAFF
CDR3 DNA: TGTGCCAGCAGTCTTCGGCGGCCCATGAACACTGAAGCTTTCTTT

J gene: TRBJ2-1
D gene: TRBD2
V gene: TRBV6-1
CDR3 protein: CASSRLAGKYNEQFF
CDR3 DNA: TGTGCCAGCAGTAGACTAGCGGGAAAGTACAATGAGCAGTTCTTC

J gene: TRBJ2-7
D gene: TRBD1
V gene: TRBV4-1
CDR3 protein: CASSQGGQASSYEQYF
CDR3 DNA: TGCGCCAGCAGCCAAGGGGGACAGGCAAGCTCCTACGAGCAGTACTTC

J gene: TRBJ1-1
D gene: TRBD1
V gene: TRBV19
CDR3 protein: CASTIKHDRAGTEAFF
CDR3 DNA: TGTGCCAGTACCATAAAACATGACAGGGCAGGCACTGAAGCTTTCTTT

J gene: TRBJ2-5
D gene: TRBD2
V gene: TRBV10-3
CDR3 protein: CAISGLAEETQYF
CDR3 DNA: TGTGCCATCAGTGGGCTAGCGGAAGAGACCCAGTACTTC

J gene: TRBJ1-4
D gene: TRBD1
V gene: TRBV19
CDR3 protein: CASSIRTGGEKLFF
CDR3 DNA: TGTGCCAGTAGTATACGGACAGGTGGGGAAAAACTGTTTTTT

J gene: TRBJ1-1
D gene: NA
V gene: TRBV18
CDR3 protein: CASSPRGNTEAFF
CDR3 DNA: TGTGCCAGCTCACCCAGGGGGAACACTGAAGCTTTCTTT

J gene: TRBJ2-7
D gene: NA
V gene: TRBV7-8
CDR3 protein: CASSLDRVGALYF
CDR3 DNA: TGTGCCAGCAGCTTAGATCGTGTGGGAGCGCTGTACTTC

J gene: TRBJ2-6
D gene: TRBD1
V gene: TRBV4-1
CDR3 protein: CASSQPGQGSSGANVLTF
CDR3 DNA: TGCGCCAGCAGCCAACCGGGACAGGGGAGCTCTGGGGCCAACGTCCTGACTTTC

J gene: TRBJ2-3
D gene: NA
V gene: TRBV29-1
CDR3 protein: CSVGQGKDTQYF
CDR3 DNA: TGCAGCGTTGGGCAGGGGAAGGATACGCAGTATTTT

J gene: TRBJ1-2
D gene: NA
V gene: TRBV9
CDR3 protein: CASSVGQGPYGYTF
CDR3 DNA: TGTGCCAGCAGCGTAGGGCAGGGCCCCTATGGCTACACCTTC

J gene: TRBJ2-2
D gene: NA
V gene: TRBV7-2
CDR3 protein: CASSLQIATGELFF
CDR3 DNA: TGTGCCAGCAGCTTACAAATAGCGACCGGGGAGCTGTTTTTT

J gene: TRBJ2-4
D gene: NA
V gene: TRBV10-2
CDR3 protein: CASSDSPSVVMNIQYF
CDR3 DNA: TGCGCCAGCAGTGATTCCCCTAGCGTGGTTATGAACATTCAGTACTTC

J gene: TRBJ2-6
D gene: TRBD1
V gene: TRBV4-2
CDR3 protein: CAGGPGQGISGANVLTF
CDR3 DNA: TGTGCCGGTGGGCCGGGACAGGGGATCTCTGGGGCCAACGTCCTGACTTTC

J gene: TRBJ2-7
D gene: TRBD1
V gene: TRBV19
CDR3 protein: CASSLRDRTYEQYF
CDR3 DNA: TGTGCCAGTAGCCTTAGGGACAGAACATACGAGCAGTACTTC

J gene: TRBJ2-1
D gene: NA
V gene: TRBV5-1
CDR3 protein: CASRERVYFEQFF
CDR3 DNA: TGCGCCAGCAGAGAACGGGTCTACTTTGAGCAGTTCTTC

J gene: TRBJ2-1
D gene: TRBD2
V gene: TRBV29-1
CDR3 protein: CSEASGYNEQFF
CDR3 DNA: TGCAGCGAGGCTAGCGGATACAATGAGCAGTTCTTC

J gene: TRBJ2-1
D gene: TRBD2
V gene: TRBV5-1
CDR3 protein: CASTWTSGNNEQFF
CDR3 DNA: TGCGCCAGCACCTGGACTAGCGGAAACAATGAGCAGTTCTTC

J gene: TRBJ2-3
D gene: TRBD2
V gene: TRBV4-1
CDR3 protein: CASSPRPAGADTQYF
CDR3 DNA: TGCGCCAGCAGTCCGAGGCCCGCGGGAGCAGATACGCAGTATTTT

J gene: TRBJ1-1
D gene: NA
V gene: TRBV7-8
CDR3 protein: CASSHSGEAEAFF
CDR3 DNA: TGTGCCAGCAGCCATTCGGGGGAGGCTGAAGCTTTCTTT

J gene: TRBJ2-7
D gene: NA
V gene: TRBV6-5
CDR3 protein: CASSWQGGEQYF
CDR3 DNA: TGTGCCAGCAGTTGGCAGGGCGGCGAGCAGTACTTC

J gene: TRBJ2-1
D gene: TRBD1
V gene: TRBV28
CDR3 protein: CASSPGGFYNEQFF
CDR3 DNA: TGTGCCAGCAGTCCAGGGGGATTCTACAATGAGCAGTTCTTC

J gene: TRBJ2-5
D gene: TRBD1
V gene: TRBV28
CDR3 protein: CAVYSGTGWETQYF
CDR3 DNA: TGTGCCGTATACTCCGGGACAGGGTGGGAGACCCAGTACTTC

J gene: TRBJ2-7
D gene: NA
V gene: TRBV28
CDR3 protein: CASSLAEGEQYF
CDR3 DNA: TGTGCCAGCAGTTTAGCGGAGGGGGAGCAGTACTTC

J gene: TRBJ1-5
D gene: NA
V gene: TRBV19
CDR3 protein: CASSIQGKNQPQHF
CDR3 DNA: TGTGCCAGTAGTATACAGGGGAAGAATCAGCCCCAGCATTTT

J gene: TRBJ1-2
D gene: NA
V gene: TRBV7-9
CDR3 protein: CASSLAQTNYGYTF
CDR3 DNA: TGTGCCAGCAGCTTAGCACAGACTAACTATGGCTACACCTTC

J gene: TRBJ2-1
D gene: TRBD1
V gene: TRBV30
CDR3 protein: CAWRQVIKDRRANEQFF
CDR3 DNA: TGTGCCTGGAGGCAAGTCATTAAGGACAGGAGAGCCAATGAGCAGTTCTTC

J gene: TRBJ2-7
D gene: TRBD1
V gene: TRBV10-3
CDR3 protein: CAISGQGSYEQYF
CDR3 DNA: TGTGCCATCTCGGGACAGGGCTCCTACGAGCAGTACTTC

J gene: TRBJ2-7
D gene: TRBD2
V gene: TRBV28
CDR3 protein: CASSLGRWGGGNYEQYF
CDR3 DNA: TGTGCCAGCTCCCTCGGCAGGTGGGGCGGGGGGAACTACGAGCAGTACTTC

J gene: TRBJ2-3
D gene: NA
V gene: TRBV10-1
CDR3 protein: CASSDDSRMSDTQYF
CDR3 DNA: TGCGCCAGCAGTGACGACAGCCGAATGTCAGATACGCAGTATTTT